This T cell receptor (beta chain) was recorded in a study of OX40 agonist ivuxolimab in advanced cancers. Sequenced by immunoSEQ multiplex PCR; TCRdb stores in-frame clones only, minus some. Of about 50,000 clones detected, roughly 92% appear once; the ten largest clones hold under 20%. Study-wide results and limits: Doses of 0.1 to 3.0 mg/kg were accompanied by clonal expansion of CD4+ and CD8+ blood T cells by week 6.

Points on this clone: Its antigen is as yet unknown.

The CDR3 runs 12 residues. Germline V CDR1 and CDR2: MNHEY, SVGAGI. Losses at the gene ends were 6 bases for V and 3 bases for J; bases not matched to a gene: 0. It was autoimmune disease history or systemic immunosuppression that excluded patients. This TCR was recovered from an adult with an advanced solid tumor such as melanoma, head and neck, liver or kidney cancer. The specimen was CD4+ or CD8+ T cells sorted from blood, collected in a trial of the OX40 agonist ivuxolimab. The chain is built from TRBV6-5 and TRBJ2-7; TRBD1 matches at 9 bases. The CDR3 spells CASRGQGYEQYF. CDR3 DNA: TGTGCCAGCAGGGGACAGGGCTACGAGCAGTACTTC.